This T cell receptor beta chain was retrieved from a study of regulatory T cells in long-lasting Graves disease. Through Arm-PCR of CDR3 regions and iRepertoire HTBI primers, TCR beta libraries were built. TCRdb re-called the multiplex PCR reads through MiXCR, storing one row per CDR3 protein. The sample shows 520,000 or so distinct CDR3 sequences, more than 10% of them seen only once. This clonotype was counted a single time. J gave up 5 bases and V 1 base, and 9 bases lay outside the gene matches. The CDR3 is made up of 17 amino acids. CDR1 DFQATT and CDR2 SNEGSKA come from the germline V gene (reference sequence). As to time point: newly diagnosed GD, antithyroid drugs for less than 3 months. The TCR library used RNA extracted from PBMCs. The sample was also linked to a second study, of T cells in Graves' hyperthyroidism and ophthalmopathy.

The gene calls are TRBV20-1 and TRBJ2-3; 13 bases match TRBD2. The sample consisted of peripheral blood mononuclear cells (PBMCs), taken at new diagnosis, from a patient treated with antithyroid drugs. The source is a woman in her 30s with Graves disease. The CDR3 loop reads CSARGPGLAGELDTQYF. CDR3 coding DNA: TGCAGTGCTAGAGGACCCGGACTAGCGGGAGAGCTAGATACGCAGTATTTT.